This T cell receptor (beta chain) is from a study of blood T cell repertoires in COVID-19. Study-wide context: Spain, Italy and the United States supplied samples that represented acute and convalescent COVID-19. Nucleic acid was either cDNA or gDNA, and it came from T cells, B-cell-depleted T cells, or PBMCs.

Per the original methods: Estimates of nucleated cell counts were drawn from the amplification of reference gene primers. The repertoire was sequenced with immunoSEQ multiplex PCR; TCRdb's copy has only in-frame clones and lacks some. Clone size and the V and J calls come from that table; the DNA yielded D and trimming. The data hold about 87,000 clones, with approximately 85% observed a single time. Trimming took 6 bases from V and 16 from J; bases not matched to a gene: 6. Germline-derived CDR1 and CDR2 are ENHRY and SYGVKD. The CDR3 covers 11 residues. The sample comprised peripheral blood. The chain recombines TRBV10-3 with TRBJ2-1; 10 bases are a match to TRBD1. The receptor was isolated from a woman over 75 with COVID-19, enrolled during active disease. CDR3 loop: CAISAGTGEFF. The CDR3, as DNA: TGTGCCATCAGCGCCGGGACAGGGGAATTCTTC.